This paragraph reports one T cell receptor beta chain. The entry originates in a study of T cells in Graves' hyperthyroidism and ophthalmopathy. TCR beta CDR3 regions were amplified from RNA. HTBI primers were employed in a first-round RT-PCR of the TCR CDR3. TCRdb re-called the multiplex PCR reads with MiXCR, one entry per CDR3 protein. Among around 350,000 distinct CDR3 sequences listed, roughly 19% were seen once. The junction had 5 bases not matched to a gene; V was cut back by 4 bases and J by 4 bases. Germline CDR1 reads MNHNS; CDR2 reads SASEGT. The length of the CDR3 is 15 residues. Specimen: blood. The chain combines TRBV6-1 with TRBJ2-7, with 12 bases matching TRBD2. The TCR comes from a woman aged 18-29 years with Graves' hyperthyroidism. The CDR3 here is CASSVLAGGPYEQYF. DNA for the CDR3: TGTGCCAGCAGTGTTCTAGCGGGAGGGCCTTACGAGCAGTACTTC.